A selection of T cell receptor beta chains follows, all from one sample in a study of blood T cell repertoires in COVID-19. Method: immunoSEQ multiplex PCR; TCRdb's copy keeps in-frame clones and lacks some. The profile covers about 45,000 clones, with around 87% appearing a single time and approximately 4.7% taken by the ten largest. The specimen sequenced was peripheral blood. These receptors originate from a human donor in a cohort sampled during active COVID-19. Each CDR3 is given with its conserved first and last residue. The D gene is left open where the match is weak.

v_gene: TRBV19
j_gene: TRBJ2-1
len: 15
d_gene: .
CDR3aa: CASSVGGIFNNEQFF

v_gene: TRBV7-6
j_gene: TRBJ2-3
len: 16
d_gene: TRBD2
CDR3aa: CASSPRLAGGTDTQYF

v_gene: TRBV2
j_gene: TRBJ2-3
len: 11
d_gene: .
CDR3aa: CASSAPGLPYF

v_gene: TRBV5-1
j_gene: TRBJ1-3
len: 16
d_gene: TRBD1
CDR3aa: CASTSGGPYSGNTIYF

v_gene: TRBV19
j_gene: TRBJ2-3
len: 14
d_gene: TRBD1
CDR3aa: CASSDRGGTDTQYF

v_gene: TRBV18
j_gene: TRBJ2-7
len: 14
d_gene: .
CDR3aa: CASSPSDTSYEQYF

v_gene: TRBV14
j_gene: TRBJ2-5
len: 14
d_gene: .
CDR3aa: CASSLLPRLSTQYF

v_gene: TRBV6-5
j_gene: TRBJ2-7
len: 14
d_gene: .
CDR3aa: CASRAGGRISEQYF

v_gene: TRBV11-2
j_gene: TRBJ2-3
len: 20
d_gene: TRBD1
CDR3aa: CASSLDLTLLRTGDPDTQYF

v_gene: TRBV28
j_gene: TRBJ2-7
len: 20
d_gene: .
CDR3aa: CASSSPLPAGHTRSSYEQYF

v_gene: TRBV27
j_gene: TRBJ1-2
len: 18
d_gene: .
CDR3aa: CASSLGGGKQGVRNGYTF

v_gene: TRBV9
j_gene: TRBJ2-3
len: 16
d_gene: .
CDR3aa: CASSVLVGIDTDTQYF

v_gene: TRBV2
j_gene: TRBJ2-1
len: 14
d_gene: TRBD2
CDR3aa: CASRGLAGAHEQFF

v_gene: TRBV2
j_gene: TRBJ1-2
len: 13
d_gene: .
CDR3aa: CASSGLEVYGYTF

v_gene: TRBV28
j_gene: TRBJ1-1
len: 13
d_gene: .
CDR3aa: CASSPSTGRKAFF

v_gene: TRBV7-8
j_gene: TRBJ1-4
len: 15
d_gene: .
CDR3aa: CASSPTGQFGEKLFF

v_gene: TRBV2
j_gene: TRBJ2-4
len: 13
d_gene: TRBD1
CDR3aa: CASSWTGVDIQYF

v_gene: TRBV5-1
j_gene: TRBJ2-1
len: 16
d_gene: TRBD2
CDR3aa: CASSLFGLAGRNEQFF

v_gene: TRBV29-1
j_gene: TRBJ1-3
len: 13
d_gene: .
CDR3aa: CSALSRDGNTIYF

v_gene: TRBV9
j_gene: TRBJ1-2
len: 14
d_gene: .
CDR3aa: CASSPSGISYGYTF

v_gene: TRBV6-6
j_gene: TRBJ1-2
len: 15
d_gene: TRBD1
CDR3aa: CASSYSTGLSYGYTF

v_gene: TRBV10-3
j_gene: TRBJ2-7
len: 15
d_gene: TRBD1
CDR3aa: CAISESTGGGYEQYF

v_gene: TRBV12-3/TRBV12-4
j_gene: TRBJ2-7
len: 13
d_gene: TRBD2
CDR3aa: CASSWIAGGEQYF

v_gene: TRBV30
j_gene: TRBJ1-5
len: 15
d_gene: TRBD1
CDR3aa: CAWRGQGAGNQPQHF

v_gene: TRBV7-6
j_gene: TRBJ2-3
len: 17
d_gene: TRBD2
CDR3aa: CASSLAGLAVRTDTQYF

v_gene: TRBV27
j_gene: TRBJ2-1
len: 14
d_gene: .
CDR3aa: CASSPTRVHNEQFF

v_gene: TRBV24-1
j_gene: TRBJ2-5
len: 14
d_gene: TRBD2
CDR3aa: CATRSSGAGETQYF

v_gene: TRBV11-2
j_gene: TRBJ2-2
len: 15
d_gene: .
CDR3aa: CASSLLRGNTGELFF